These 10 T cell receptor beta chains were sequenced from one sample in a study of a mutant IDH1 vaccine in newly diagnosed glioma. Data came from immunoSEQ multiplex PCR; TCRdb stores just in-frame clones and leaves some out. This sample has about 67,000 clones, with 65% to 85% found just once. Time point indicated: baseline, week 1 (first vaccination visit). Treatment defined: pre-vaccination baseline after standard-of-care therapy. The sequencing used peripheral blood mononuclear cells (PBMCs), collected from a glioma patient treated with radiotherapy, temozolomide or both. Receptors were obtained from a woman aged 18-29 years with glioma. Some clones in this sample may be carry-over from other donors' samples.

This chain uses TRBV29-1 with TRBJ1-2; D ambiguous. CDR1 and CDR2 (germline): SQVTM, ANQGSEA. The CDR3 is made up of 11 amino acids. The V end lost 7 bases, the J end lost 1 base, and 7 bases lay between the germline ends. Written as DNA, the CDR3 is TGCAGCGCCTCGGTTAACTATGGCTACACCTTC. It yields the protein CSASVNYGYTF.

The CDR3 protein is CASSLGTGDPKNIQYF. The CDR3 DNA reads TGTGCCAGCAGCCTTGGGACAGGGGATCCCAAAAACATTCAGTACTTC. V and J are TRBV11-3 and TRBJ2-4; 10 nucleotides agree with TRBD1. The CDR3 is 16 amino acids. The V segment lost 5 bases and the J segment 2 bases; nucleotides outside the gene matches: 6. Germline V gene sequence: CDR1 SGHNT, CDR2 YENEEA.

The chain carries TRBV11-2 and TRBJ1-1; D is undetermined. The CDR3 is 12 residues long. Germline loops: CDR1 SGHAT, CDR2 FQNNGV. Trimming shortened V by 1 base and J by 7 bases, and 7 bases separated the two germline ends. The CDR3 here is CASSLVLDEAFF. CDR3 nucleotides: TGTGCCAGCAGCTTAGTCCTGGATGAAGCTTTCTTT.

V is TRBV7-8 and J is TRBJ1-1; D unclear. Germline lookup yields CDR1 SGHVS and CDR2 FQNEAQ. With 5 bases removed from V and 1 base from J, the gap between germline ends came to 8 bases. This CDR3 contains 13 residues. The DNA for the CDR3 is TGTGCCAGCAGCCGTGGAGGGAACACTGAAGCTTTCTTT. Its translation is CASSRGGNTEAFF.

The rearrangement links TRBV5-4 to TRBJ2-2; D gene uncertain. CDR1 and CDR2 (germline): SGHNT, YYREEE (reference sequence). This CDR3 spans 14 amino acids. The V gene lost 2 bases and the J gene lost 1 base, with 6 bases spanning the gap. The CDR3 loop is CASSFGRNTGELFF. In DNA form, the CDR3 reads TGTGCCAGCAGCTTCGGGCGGAACACCGGGGAGCTGTTTTTT.

This CDR3 reads CASRTEDQGSYEQYF. DNA for the CDR3: TGTGCCAGCCGAACGGAAGATCAGGGATCCTACGAGCAGTACTTC. The chain joins TRBV19 to TRBJ2-7; the D gene is possibly TRBD1 (5 bases). This CDR3 region has 15 residues. The germline gives CDR1 LNHDA, CDR2 SQIVND (reference sequence). Deletions cut 9 bases from V and 1 base from J, with 19 bases between. The complete variable domain, with remaining parts taken from reference TRBV19 and TRBJ2-7, reads DGGITQSPKYLFRKEGQNVTLSCEQNLNHDAMYWYRQDPGQGLRLIYYSQIVNDFQKGDIAEGYSVSREKKESFPLTVTSAQKNPTAFYLCASRTEDQGSYEQYFGPGTRLTVT.

This clone came up a few times. V gene TRBV11-2 combines with J gene TRBJ1-6; 11 positions agree with TRBD1. The trim removed 5 bases at V and 9 bases at J, leaving 15 bases unmatched. Germline V gene lookup returns CDR1 SGHAT and CDR2 FQNNGV. CDR3 size: 18 residues. The CDR3 sequence is CASSTHRTGGIRRSPLHF. In nucleotides, the CDR3 is TGTGCCAGCAGCACCCATCGGACAGGGGGCATTAGGCGTTCACCCCTCCACTTT.

The V call is TRBV7-2, the J call TRBJ1-4; D not resolved. The germline V gene encodes CDR1 SGHTA and CDR2 FQGNSA. V gave up 2 bases and J gave up 11 bases, with 12 bases separating them. The CDR3 sequence is 13 residues long. The CDR3 nucleotides read TGTGCCAGCAGCTTATCTGAGGGTGTGAAACTGTTTTTT. This translates into CASSLSEGVKLFF.

The chain couples TRBV10-1 to TRBJ2-7; 7 bases match TRBD2. The germline CDR1 and CDR2 sequences are WNHNN and SYGVQD (reference sequence). The CDR3 runs 17 residues. The V and J ends lost 0 bases and 2 bases, in that order; junction bases with no gene match: 10. CDR3 loop: CASSESEGGPGPYEQYF. The CDR3 nucleotides are TGCGCCAGCAGTGAGTCTGAGGGAGGGCCTGGTCCCTACGAGCAGTACTTC.

This rearrangement joins TRBV25-1 to TRBJ2-2; D unresolved. Deletions cut 10 bases from V and 3 bases from J, with 21 bases between. From germline, CDR1 is MGHDK and CDR2 SYGVNS. The CDR3 loop spans 16 amino acids. Here the CDR3 reads CATTDGDLLDTGELFF. CDR3 coding DNA: TGTGCCACTACGGACGGCGACCTTCTGGACACCGGGGAGCTGTTTTTT.